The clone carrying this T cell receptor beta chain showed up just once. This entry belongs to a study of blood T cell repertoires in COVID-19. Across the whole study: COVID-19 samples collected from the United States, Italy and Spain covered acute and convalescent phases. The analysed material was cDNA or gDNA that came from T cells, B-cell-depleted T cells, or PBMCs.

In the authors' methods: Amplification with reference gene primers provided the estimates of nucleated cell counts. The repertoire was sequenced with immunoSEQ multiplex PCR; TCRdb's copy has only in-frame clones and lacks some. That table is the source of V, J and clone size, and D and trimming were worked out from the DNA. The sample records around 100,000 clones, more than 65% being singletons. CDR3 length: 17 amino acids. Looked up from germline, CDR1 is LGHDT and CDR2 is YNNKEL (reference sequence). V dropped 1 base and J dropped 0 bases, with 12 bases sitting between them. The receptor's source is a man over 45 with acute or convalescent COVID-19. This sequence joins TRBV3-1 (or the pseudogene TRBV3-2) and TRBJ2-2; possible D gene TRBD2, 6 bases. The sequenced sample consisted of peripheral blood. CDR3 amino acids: CASSQVHSGANTGELFF. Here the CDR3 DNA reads TGTGCCAGCAGCCAAGTTCATTCGGGGGCGAACACCGGGGAGCTGTTTTTT.